The 31 T cell receptor beta chains presented below share a single source sample, sequenced in a study of T cell clonality in common variable immunodeficiency. Sequencing was performed with immunoSEQ multiplex PCR; in TCRdb, only in-frame clones are kept and a portion is missing. This sample shows approximately 44,000 clones and no singletons; under 11% rests with the ten largest. Sequenced sample: peripheral blood mononuclear cells. The receptor source for this set is a person aged 18 to 75 in good health.

This clone appeared many times. Coverage ceases 3 residues before the CDR3 finishes, and the germline J gene fills in the end. This chain connects TRBV19 to TRBJ1-4; TRBD1 matches 8 bases. With 7 bases clipped from V and 4 bases from J, the junction kept 14 bases outside the gene matches. CDR3 length: 17 residues. CDR1 and CDR2 (germline): LNHDA, SQIVND (reference sequence). CDR3 protein: CASTGNRQGRYNEKLFF. CDR3 DNA (partial): TGTGCCAGTACCGGAAACAGACAGGGGCGCTATAATGAAAAA.

This clone has at least ten counts. From the germline J gene comes the end of the CDR3, since the read stops 3 residues before it. The V call is TRBV5-4, the J call TRBJ2-5; TRBD1 aligns across 9 bases. Germline CDR1 reads SGHNT; CDR2 reads YYREEE (reference sequence). The CDR3 has 14 amino acids. V lost 4 bases, J lost 1 base, and 2 bases stayed unmatched. CDR3 DNA, as far as it was read: TGTGCCAGCAGCAGGGACAGGGCCCAAGAGACC. This sequence encodes CASSRDRAQET. The whole CDR3 protein reads CASSRDRAQETQYF.

Worth noting for this clone: The CDR3 extends 3 residues past the end of the read, so its final part is completed from the germline J gene. The chain recombines TRBV19 with TRBJ2-6; D is ambiguous. This CDR3 has 15 residues. The germline gives CDR1 LNHDA, CDR2 SQIVND (reference sequence). V lost 7 bases to trimming and J lost 0 bases, with 10 bases between them. CDR3 bases read: TGTGCCAGTAAGAAGGGTACCTCTGGGGCCAACGTC. Translation gives CASKKGTSGANV. In full, the CDR3 reads CASKKGTSGANVLTF.

This clone was counted many times. With the read ending 3 residues before the CDR3 end, the germline J gene is used to fill in that end. This rearrangement joins TRBV5-4 to TRBJ1-6; 9 bases match TRBD1. V was pared by 5 bases and J by 8 bases, with 8 bases of the junction left unmatched. The CDR3 covers 15 residues. The germline CDR1 and CDR2 sequences are SGHNT and YYREEE (reference sequence). Partial CDR3 DNA: TGTGCCAGCAGGTTAACCGGGACAGGGCATTCACCC. This codes for CASRLTGTGHSP. The CDR3 in full is CASRLTGTGHSPLHF.

This clone showed up many times. The read is 3 residues too short to cover the CDR3 end, so that end is filled in from the germline J gene. The V call is TRBV5-1, the J call TRBJ2-5; 8 bases fit TRBD2. V lost 3 bases to trimming and J lost 4 bases; unmatched junction nucleotides: 8. Germline V lookup: CDR1 SGHRS, CDR2 YFSETQ. This CDR3 is 15 amino acids long. CDR3 sequence reads: CASSSDPSGRETQYF. Incomplete CDR3 DNA: TGCGCCAGCAGCTCCGATCCTAGCGGGCGAGAGACC.

This clone was seen at least ten times. The covered CDR3 bases are TGTGCCAGCAGTTATAAGGCTAGTTTCTACGAG. Translation: CASSYKASFYE. The whole CDR3 sequence reads CASSYKASFYEQYF. The chain has TRBV6-9 and TRBJ2-7; no reliable D call. The read gets to within 3 residues of the CDR3 end, and the germline J gene fills in the rest. The germline gives CDR1 MNHGY, CDR2 SVAAGI. V was clipped by 2 bases and J by 3 bases, with 11 bases between them. This CDR3 region has 14 residues.

This clone has ten or more counts. The CDR3 end is not reached by the read, which stops 3 residues before it; the germline J gene fills it in. The gene calls are TRBV2 and TRBJ1-2; 9 bases align to TRBD1. The CDR3 is 16 amino acids. The J segment lost 4 bases and the V segment lost 6 bases, leaving 12 bases of the junction unmatched. The germline V gene encodes CDR1 SNHLY and CDR2 FYNNEI. CDR3 sequence: CASSGNTGGAGYGYTF. Incomplete CDR3 DNA: TGTGCCAGCAGCGGGAACACAGGGGGCGCGGGCTATGGC.

This clone has at least ten counts. The read terminates 3 residues before the CDR3 end, so the remaining end is supplied by the germline J gene. This chain connects TRBV5-1 to TRBJ2-2, with a tentative D call TRBD1 (6 bases). V was clipped by 5 bases and J by 4 bases, with 12 bases between them. The CDR3 runs 14 residues. Germline V gene lookup returns CDR1 SGHRS and CDR2 YFSETQ. Incomplete CDR3 DNA: TGCGCCAGCAGTCCTTGGGACATCACCGGGGAG. Its translation: CASSPWDITGE. The CDR3 as a whole reads CASSPWDITGELFF.

This clone was observed at least ten times. The read falls 3 residues short of the CDR3 end, and the missing part is taken from the germline J gene. The chain couples TRBV11-2 to TRBJ1-1, with D possibly being TRBD1 (5 bases). The CDR3 consists of 13 residues. Germline V gives CDR1 SGHAT, CDR2 FQNNGV. The sequenced CDR3 bases are TGTGCCAGCAGCTTAGATACTGCAGGGCGC. Translated: CASSLDTAGR. The whole CDR3 sequence is CASSLDTAGRAFF.

In its sample, this clone was seen many times. Coverage ceases 3 residues before the CDR3 finishes, and the germline J gene fills in the end. The chain is built from TRBV20-1 and TRBJ1-2; maybe TRBD1 (6 bases). Trimming removed 3 bases from V and 5 bases from J, with 10 bases in between. CDR3 size: 12 residues. Germline values: CDR1 DFQATT, CDR2 SNEGSKA (reference sequence). The chain's CDR3 is CSASGGEYGYTF. CDR3 bases read: TGCAGTGCTAGTGGGGGCGAATATGGC.

This clone was seen many times. The read ends 3 residues early relative to the CDR3; the germline J gene fills the gap. The chain recombines TRBV7-3 with TRBJ1-5; maybe TRBD1 (6 bases). There are 13 residues in the CDR3. Germline V lookup: CDR1 SGHTA, CDR2 FQGTGA. Trimming left V 3 bases short and J 4 bases short, with 7 bases between. The CDR3 bases that were read are TGTGCCAGCAGCTTCGACAGGAATCAGCCC. This sequence encodes CASSFDRNQP. The full CDR3 reads CASSFDRNQPQHF. The full variable domain, rest sourced from reference TRBV7-3 and TRBJ1-5, is GAGVSQTPSNKVTEKGKYVELRCDPISGHTALYWYRQSLGQGPEFLIYFQGTGAADDSGLPNDRFFAVRPEGSVSTLKIQRTERGDSAVYLCASSFDRNQPQHFGDGTRLSIL.

In this sample, this clone turned up many times. The CDR3 goes on 3 residues after the read ends, and that part is filled in from the germline J gene. V gene TRBV7-9 combines with J gene TRBJ1-5; TRBD1 is a possible D gene (6 bases). This CDR3 has 14 amino acids. Germline V gene data show CDR1 as SEHNR and CDR2 as FQNEAQ (reference sequence). The ends were cut back, 2 bases at V and 4 bases at J, with 9 bases in the middle. The CDR3 reads CASSLSQGNQPQHF. The part of the CDR3 DNA that was read is TGTGCCAGCAGCTTAAGCCAGGGGAATCAGCCC. The whole variable domain, filled in from reference TRBV7-9 and TRBJ1-5, reads DTGVSQNPRHKITKRGQNVTFRCDPISEHNRLYWYRQTLGQGPEFLTYFQNEAQLEKSRLLSDRFSAERPKGSFSTLEIQRTEQGDSAMYLCASSLSQGNQPQHFGDGTRLSIL.

This clone was detected ten times or more. Incomplete CDR3 DNA: TGTGCCAGCAGTGGACAGGGTAACCGAGCGGGAGGCGAG. Translation: CASSGQGNRAGGE. The full CDR3 is CASSGQGNRAGGEQYF. The chain couples TRBV2 to TRBJ2-7, with 9 nucleotides matching TRBD2. Read coverage stops 3 residues before the CDR3 terminus; the germline J gene supplies the remainder. Trimming removed 4 bases from V and 6 bases from J; junction bases left unmatched: 13. CDR1 and CDR2 (germline): SNHLY, FYNNEI. This CDR3 is built from 16 residues.

This clone was recorded at least ten times. From the germline J gene comes the end of the CDR3, since the read stops 3 residues before it. The chain employs TRBV4-2 and TRBJ2-3, with 7 bases aligning to TRBD2. The CDR3 contains 16 residues. Germline-derived CDR1 and CDR2 are LGHNA and YNFKEQ. Trimming at V came to 4 bases and at J to 4 bases, leaving 11 bases not matched to a gene. CDR3 DNA, as far as it was read: TGTGCCAGCAGCCGAGAAGAAAGCGGGGCCCCAGATACG. Protein product: CASSREESGAPDT. The complete CDR3 sequence is CASSREESGAPDTQYF.

This clone has a count of ten or more. The read comes to an end 3 residues before the CDR3 does, leaving the germline J gene to fill in the end. The V and J genes are TRBV4-2 and TRBJ1-1, with TRBD1 as a possible D gene (6 bases). CDR1 and CDR2 from the germline V gene are LGHNA and YNFKEQ. Between the trimmed V and J ends, which lost 4 bases and 4 bases, there was a span of 13 bases. The CDR3 runs to 14 residues. The CDR3 sequence: CASSRNREATEAFF. The sequenced part of the CDR3 DNA is TGTGCCAGCAGCCGCAACAGGGAGGCCACTGAA.

In this sample, this clone turned up many times. The CDR3 end lies 3 residues beyond the end of the read and is filled in from the germline J gene. This rearrangement joins TRBV7-2 to TRBJ2-3, with D maybe TRBD2 (5 bases). Trimming removed 2 bases from V and 4 bases from J, with 13 bases in between. Germline loops: CDR1 SGHTA, CDR2 FQGNSA. This CDR3 contains 15 residues. The covered CDR3 bases are TGTGCCAGCAGCTTAAACCCTAGCCCAGCAGATACG. As protein: CASSLNPSPADT. The full CDR3 sequence reads CASSLNPSPADTQYF.

This clone occurred many times. The read ends 3 residues before the CDR3 terminus; that terminus is restored from the germline J gene. This chain links TRBV19 with TRBJ1-1, with 9 bases lining up with TRBD1. Per the germline V gene, CDR1 is LNHDA and CDR2 is SQIVND (reference sequence). V lost 5 bases, J lost 0 bases, and 4 bases stayed unmatched. The CDR3 spans 15 residues. CDR3 DNA (partial): TGTGCCAGTAGTTTACAGGGGGCGATGAACACTGAA. Amino acids: CASSLQGAMNTE. The complete CDR3 reads CASSLQGAMNTEAFF.

This clone was detected ten times or more. The part of the CDR3 DNA that was read is TGCAGTGCTAGAGTCGAGACTAGCGGGGACTCCTACGAG. It yields the protein CSARVETSGDSYE. The entire CDR3 is CSARVETSGDSYEQYF. The chain combines TRBV20-1 with TRBJ2-7, with 11 bases fitting TRBD2. The read halts 3 residues ahead of the CDR3 end, with the missing end drawn from the germline J gene. V was pared by 1 base and J by 0 bases, with 5 bases of the junction left unmatched. The CDR3 spans 16 residues. Germline lookup yields CDR1 DFQATT and CDR2 SNEGSKA (reference sequence).

This clone was seen ten or more times. Read data end 3 residues before the CDR3 end; the end is taken from the germline J gene. V and J are TRBV5-1 and TRBJ2-1; D perhaps matches TRBD1 (6 bases). Trimming shortened V by 7 bases and J by 4 bases, and 9 bases separated the two germline ends. CDR1 SGHRS and CDR2 YFSETQ come from the germline V gene. The CDR3 sequence is 12 residues long. CDR3 DNA (partial): TGCGCCAGCGCAGGGACATACAATGAG. Its translation is CASAGTYNE. The entire CDR3 is CASAGTYNEQFF.

This clone was picked up many times. The read gets to within 3 residues of the CDR3 end, and the germline J gene fills in the rest. The chain is built from TRBV6-2 or TRBV6-3 and TRBJ1-2; D gene uncertain. V gave up 5 bases and J gave up 2 bases, with 15 bases separating them. The germline V gene has CDR1 MNHEY and CDR2 SVGEGT. The CDR3 loop spans 15 amino acids. The sequenced CDR3 bases are TGTGCCAGCAGTGCCGGGCCCCCGGGGAACTATGGC. Residues: CASSAGPPGNYG. In full, the CDR3 is CASSAGPPGNYGYTF.

Ten or more counts support this clone. Sequencing ends 3 residues short of the CDR3 end; the germline J gene provides the rest. V gene TRBV29-1 combines with J gene TRBJ1-3; the match to TRBD1 covers 7 bases. The CDR3 contains 17 residues. V lost 4 bases and J lost 4; bases outside the gene matches: 16. Germline CDR1 and CDR2: SQVTM and ANQGSEA. The CDR3 reads CSVAYATGVGPGNTIYF. CDR3 bases read: TGCAGCGTTGCATATGCCACAGGGGTCGGTCCAGGAAACACC.

This clone was seen repeatedly, ten times or more. The CDR3 loop reads CSAYRQSSGNTIYF. CDR3 DNA (partial): TGCAGTGCTTACAGGCAGTCATCTGGAAACACC. V usage is TRBV20-1 and J usage is TRBJ1-3; TRBD1 might be the D (5 bases). The read falls 3 residues short of the CDR3 end, and the missing part is taken from the germline J gene. CDR1 and CDR2 (germline): DFQATT, SNEGSKA (reference sequence). The CDR3 has 14 amino acids. V was shortened by 5 bases and J by 1 base, with 12 bases between the two germline ends.

This clone was detected ten times or more. From the germline J gene comes the end of the CDR3, since the read stops 3 residues before it. The rearrangement joins TRBV10-3 to TRBJ1-5; TRBD1 agrees at 8 bases. The ends lost 6 bases at V and 1 base at J; junction bases unmatched: 5. The CDR3 length is 15 residues. Germline-derived CDR1 and CDR2 are ENHRY and SYGVKD. This CDR3 is CAISQGAGSNQPQHF. The CDR3 bases that were read are TGTGCCATCAGCCAGGGGGCTGGGAGCAATCAGCCC.

In this sample, this clone turned up many times. The CDR3 end falls 3 residues outside the read, so it is completed with the germline J gene. The rearrangement uses TRBV7-8 and TRBJ1-2, with D unresolved. Trimming stripped 5 bases from V and 4 bases from J, with 20 bases between. The germline gives CDR1 SGHVS, CDR2 FQNEAQ. CDR3 size: 16 residues. The covered CDR3 bases are TGTGCCAGCAGCCCAGGTGGAGGGCGCAGGAGCTATGGC. This codes for CASSPGGGRRSYG. The entire CDR3 protein reads CASSPGGGRRSYGYTF.

This clone was detected ten times or more. The observed sequence ends 3 residues before the CDR3 terminus, with the missing tail filled in from the germline J gene. This chain uses TRBV20-1 with TRBJ1-3; tentative D call: TRBD1 (5 bases). The CDR3 is 16 residues long. The germline V gene has CDR1 DFQATT and CDR2 SNEGSKA (reference sequence). Deletions cut 3 bases from V and 1 base from J, with 16 bases between. The covered CDR3 bases are TGCAGTGCTAGTGTCTCCGCAGGGAGGTCTGGAAACACC. This encodes CSASVSAGRSGNT. The entire CDR3 sequence reads CSASVSAGRSGNTIYF.

This clone was recorded at least ten times. The sequence runs out 3 residues before the end of the CDR3; the remainder is reconstructed from the germline J gene. The rearrangement links TRBV18 to TRBJ1-1, with 7 bases that match TRBD1. The V segment lost 2 bases and the J segment 7 bases; nucleotides outside the gene matches: 4. This CDR3 has 13 amino acids. Germline V gene data show CDR1 as KGHSH and CDR2 as LQKENI. This CDR3 is CASSPTGVSEAFF. CDR3 DNA (partial): TGTGCCAGCTCACCAACAGGGGTGAGTGAA.

The sample holds many counts of this clone. The CDR3 extends 3 residues past the end of the read, so its final part is completed from the germline J gene. The chain uses TRBV5-5 and TRBJ2-7; perhaps TRBD1 as D (5 bases). Germline loops: CDR1 SGHKS, CDR2 YYEKEE (reference sequence). Trimming cost V 1 base and J 0 bases, with 8 bases left between them. CDR3 length: 14 residues. The CDR3 DNA, read in part, is TGTGCCAGCAGCTTGCAGGGTAGCTCCTACGAG. Translation gives CASSLQGSSYE. The full CDR3 protein reads CASSLQGSSYEQYF.

Ten or more counts support this clone. The germline gene is not matched at one end of the junction; a read error may be the cause. The sequence runs out 3 residues before the end of the CDR3; the remainder is reconstructed from the germline J gene. J is TRBJ2-7 and V is TRBV29-1; TRBD2 matches 10 bases. Germline values: CDR1 SQVTM, CDR2 ANQGSEA. This CDR3 has 13 residues. The covered CDR3 bases are TGCAGCGCTGAACTAGCGGGAATCTACGAG. It specifies CSAELAGIYE. The full CDR3 reads CSAELAGIYEQYF.

This clone has ten or more counts. The read stops 3 residues short of the end of the CDR3; the missing end is completed from the germline J gene. The gene calls are TRBV5-1 and TRBJ2-3, with D possibly being TRBD1 or TRBD2 (6 bases each). CDR1 is SGHRS, CDR2 YFSETQ, per germline. Trimming removed 4 bases from V and 2 bases from J, with 17 bases in between. This CDR3 has 16 amino acids. CDR3 DNA, as far as it was read: TGCGCCAGCAGCCAGGTTGGAGGGGGAAACACAGATACG. This sequence encodes CASSQVGGGNTDT. The entire CDR3 reads CASSQVGGGNTDTQYF.

Ten or more counts support this clone. The read ends 3 residues shy of where the CDR3 ends; the end is completed using the germline J gene. This rearrangement joins TRBV5-1 to TRBJ1-2; TRBD1 agrees at 9 bases. Germline CDR1 is SGHRS and CDR2 is YFSETQ. This CDR3 comprises 13 residues. Unmatched junction bases numbered 4, after V lost 7 bases and J lost 3 bases. The CDR3 bases that were read are TGCGCCAGCGGGAGACAGGGGGACTATGGC. Residues: CASGRQGDYG. The CDR3, in full, reads CASGRQGDYGYTF.

In this sample, this clone turned up many times. Read data end 3 residues before the CDR3 end; the end is taken from the germline J gene. This chain uses TRBV2 with TRBJ2-7, with TRBD2 identical over 8 bases. Unmatched junction bases numbered 5, after V lost 4 bases and J lost 0 bases. CDR3 length: 15 residues. Germline V gives CDR1 SNHLY, CDR2 FYNNEI. Partial CDR3 DNA: TGTGCCAGCAGTGTAGAAGCGGGAGCCTCCTACGAG. It encodes CASSVEAGASYE. The CDR3 in its entirety is CASSVEAGASYEQYF.